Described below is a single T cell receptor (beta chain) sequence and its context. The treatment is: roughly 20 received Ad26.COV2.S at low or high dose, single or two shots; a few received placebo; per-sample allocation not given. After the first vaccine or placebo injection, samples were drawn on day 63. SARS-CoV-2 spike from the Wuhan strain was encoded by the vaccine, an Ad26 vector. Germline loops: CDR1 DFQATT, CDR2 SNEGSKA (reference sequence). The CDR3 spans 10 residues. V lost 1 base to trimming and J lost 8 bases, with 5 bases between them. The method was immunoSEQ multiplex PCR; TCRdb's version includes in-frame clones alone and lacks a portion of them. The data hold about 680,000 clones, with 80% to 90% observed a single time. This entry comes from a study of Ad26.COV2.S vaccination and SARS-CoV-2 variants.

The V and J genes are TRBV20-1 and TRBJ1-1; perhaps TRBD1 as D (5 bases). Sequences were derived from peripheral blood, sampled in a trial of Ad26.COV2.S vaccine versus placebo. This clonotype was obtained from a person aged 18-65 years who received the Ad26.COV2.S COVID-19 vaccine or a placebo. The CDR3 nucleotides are TGCAGTGCTAGAGCAGGGGAAGCTTTCTTT. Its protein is CSARAGEAFF.